The T cell receptor beta chain under discussion was sequenced for a study of cytomegalovirus exposure and HLA in healthy donors. 60 Vbeta and 13 Jbeta primers were used in PCR. Measured with immunoSEQ multiplex PCR; TCRdb has only the in-frame clones, and not every one. The table includes tens of thousands of clones, about 86% detected once. CDR1 and CDR2 from the germline V gene are KGHSH and LQKENI. With 4 bases clipped from V and 5 bases from J, the junction kept 7 bases outside the gene matches. CDR3 length: 14 residues. This chain uses TRBV18 with TRBJ2-5; 7 nucleotides align to TRBD2. Material for sequencing was PBMCs. The TCR comes from a boy younger than 18 in good health and CMV-seronegative. The CDR3 DNA follows: TGTGCCAGCTCACGTAACCGGGGGGAGGAGACCCAGTACTTC. Translation: CASSRNRGEETQYF.